This TCR beta chain was sequenced during a study of T cells after yellow fever vaccination. In the study overall: The authors prepared low-cell-number fractions using SMART-Seq v4 Ultra Low Input. Findings and caveats of the study: It was the secondary response that reached its peak faster, day 5 versus 15, but it was weaker. Among primary-vaccination clones, most reappeared after the booster, at roughly 95% for CD4 and approximately 90% for CD8.

The germline CDR1 and CDR2 sequences are SGHKS and YYEKEE (reference sequence). Between the trimmed V and J ends, which lost 0 bases and 8 bases, there was a span of 8 bases. This CDR3 contains 13 residues. Remarks on this clonotype: No antigen is known for it.

Generation of TCR cDNA used 5'RACE template switching (which added a universal primer site and UMIs). TCRdb reanalysed the 5' RACE reads using MiXCR and keeps one entry per CDR3 protein. Of around 320,000 distinct CDR3 sequences listed, roughly 9% are singletons. The V gene is TRBV5-5, the J gene TRBJ1-4; no reliable D call. The specimen comprised CD4+ T cells sorted from PBMCs, sampled 5 days after the yellow fever booster vaccination. The origin of this receptor is a man aged 18 to 35 who received the YFV17D yellow fever vaccine. CDR3 bases: TGTGCCAGCAGCTTGGAAGACGGGGAAAAACTGTTTTTT. This translates into CASSLEDGEKLFF.